The 23 T cell receptor beta chains presented below share a single source sample, sequenced in a study of T cell clonality in common variable immunodeficiency. Profiling relied on immunoSEQ multiplex PCR, and the TCRdb table lists in-frame clones only, not all of them. The sample is made up of approximately 64,000 clones, none counted only once. The specimen was peripheral blood mononuclear cells. These receptors all stem from a person aged 18 to 70 in good health.

There are many counts of this clone. The read halts 3 residues ahead of the CDR3 end, with the missing end drawn from the germline J gene. The gene calls are TRBV13 and TRBJ1-1; the D is unclear. The CDR3 loop spans 16 amino acids. The V and J ends lost 1 base and 0 bases respectively, with 12 bases between them. Germline V gene lookup returns CDR1 PRHDT and CDR2 FYEKMQ (reference sequence). CDR3 DNA, as far as it was read: TGTGCCAGCAGCTTAGTAGTGGACTTCCTGAACACTGAA. It translates to CASSLVVDFLNTE. The complete CDR3 sequence is CASSLVVDFLNTEAFF.

This clone has ten or more counts. The CDR3 goes on 3 residues after the read ends, and that part is filled in from the germline J gene. This chain joins TRBV2 and TRBJ1-2; 8 bases are shared with TRBD1. The CDR3 spans 13 residues. Germline V CDR1 and CDR2: SNHLY, FYNNEI. V lost 3 bases to trimming and J lost 4 bases; unmatched junction nucleotides: 1. CDR3 bases read: TGTGCCAGCAGTGAGGGGACAGGCTATGGC. It translates to CASSEGTGYG. In full, the CDR3 reads CASSEGTGYGYTF.

This clone has just a few counts. The read halts 3 residues ahead of the CDR3 end, with the missing end drawn from the germline J gene. This rearrangement joins TRBV5-1 to TRBJ2-7, with D perhaps TRBD2 (6 bases). V dropped 0 bases and J dropped 0 bases, with 13 bases sitting between them. Germline-derived CDR1 and CDR2 are SGHRS and YFSETQ. The CDR3 covers 16 residues. The CDR3 loop is CASSLASVGGSYEQYF. The CDR3 DNA, read in part, is TGCGCCAGCAGCTTGGCCTCGGTGGGGGGCTCCTACGAG. The full variable domain, completed using reference TRBV5-1 and TRBJ2-7, is KAGVTQTPRYLIKTRGQQVTLSCSPISGHRSVSWYQQTPGQGLQFLFEYFSETQRNKGNFPGRFSGRQFSNSRSEMNVSTLELGDSALYLCASSLASVGGSYEQYFGPGTRLTVT.

In its sample, this clone was seen many times. Read sequence stops 3 residues before the CDR3 end, and the germline J gene provides the missing end. This sequence joins TRBV7-3 and TRBJ2-3; D is uncertain. V was pared by 8 bases and J by 2 bases, with 8 bases between. Germline V CDR1 and CDR2: SGHTA, FQGTGA. The CDR3 has 12 residues. CDR3 DNA (partial): TGTGCCAGCGGCTCAGACACAGATACG. Translated: CASGSDTDT. From start to end, the CDR3 is CASGSDTDTQYF.

This clone was counted a few times. The read ends 3 residues shy of where the CDR3 ends; the end is completed using the germline J gene. V and J are TRBV19 and TRBJ2-3, with a weak D call TRBD1 (6 bases). The CDR3 has 14 residues. V was pared by 3 bases and J by 5 bases, with 12 bases between. CDR1 and CDR2 (germline): LNHDA, SQIVND (reference sequence). CDR3 sequence: CASSMGAEVDTQYF. CDR3 DNA (partial): TGTGCCAGTAGTATGGGGGCCGAGGTAGATACG.

This clone was detected many times. The read is 3 residues too short to cover the CDR3 end, so that end is filled in from the germline J gene. The chain has TRBV7-2 and TRBJ1-3; a possible D gene is TRBD1 (5 bases). V lost 8 bases and J 2 bases, leaving 7 bases between the germline ends. CDR1 is SGHTA and CDR2 is FQGNSA in the germline V gene. This CDR3 has 12 residues. The sequenced part of the CDR3 DNA is TGTGCCAGCGGGGGGGCTGGAAACACC. Translation gives CASGGAGNT. The whole CDR3 region reads CASGGAGNTIYF.

A remark on this clone: The read is 3 residues too short to cover the CDR3 end, so that end is filled in from the germline J gene. The chain combines TRBV5-1 with TRBJ2-1, with 10 bases fitting TRBD2. The germline V gene encodes CDR1 SGHRS and CDR2 YFSETQ. The junction had 2 bases not matched to a gene; V was cut back by 3 bases and J by 5 bases. This CDR3 has 14 residues. CDR3 sequence: CASSSGTSDNEQFF. Incomplete CDR3 DNA: TGCGCCAGCAGCTCCGGGACTAGCGACAATGAG.

Many counts were recorded for this clone. With the read ending 3 residues before the CDR3 end, the germline J gene is used to fill in that end. The chain combines TRBV7-9 with TRBJ2-7; D perhaps matches TRBD1 (6 bases). Germline V gene lookup returns CDR1 SEHNR and CDR2 FQNEAQ (reference sequence). The CDR3 consists of 14 residues. V was shortened by 5 bases and J by 0 bases, with 11 bases between the two germline ends. CDR3 DNA (partial): TGTGCCAGCAGCCGCGACAGGAGCTCCTACGAG. It is translated as CASSRDRSSYE. The full-length CDR3 reads as CASSRDRSSYEQYF.

This clone was seen ten or more times. The read terminates 3 residues before the CDR3 end, so the remaining end is supplied by the germline J gene. The V call is TRBV5-1, the J call TRBJ2-2, with D perhaps TRBD1 (6 bases). Trimming removed 2 bases from V and 8 bases from J, with 13 bases in between. This CDR3 comprises 14 residues. Germline CDR1 and CDR2: SGHRS and YFSETQ. This chain's CDR3 is CASSFLQGTGELFF. Partial CDR3 DNA: TGCGCCAGCAGCTTCCTTCAGGGGACAGGGGAG.

This clone was seen only a few times. The CDR3 is cut off 3 residues early in the read; its end comes from the germline J gene. The chain is built from TRBV5-1 and TRBJ2-3; D possibly corresponds to TRBD2 (5 bases). V was shortened by 0 bases and J by 0 bases, with 8 bases between the two germline ends. The germline gives CDR1 SGHRS, CDR2 YFSETQ. The CDR3 sequence is 15 residues long. The part of the CDR3 DNA that was read is TGCGCCAGCAGCTTGGTAAAGCGGAGCACAGATACG. It specifies CASSLVKRSTDT. Given in full, the CDR3 is CASSLVKRSTDTQYF. Based on the CDR3 plus reference TRBV5-1 and TRBJ2-3, the full variable domain is KAGVTQTPRYLIKTRGQQVTLSCSPISGHRSVSWYQQTPGQGLQFLFEYFSETQRNKGNFPGRFSGRQFSNSRSEMNVSTLELGDSALYLCASSLVKRSTDTQYFGPGTRLTVL.

This clone was seen at least ten times. The CDR3 end lies 3 residues beyond the end of the read and is filled in from the germline J gene. The rearrangement links TRBV28 to TRBJ1-5; D gene ambiguous. Germline V gene sequence: CDR1 MDHEN, CDR2 SYDVKM. The V end lost 10 bases, the J end lost 1 base, and 17 bases lay between the germline ends. The CDR3 runs to 15 residues. The CDR3 is CATGIGPGSNQPQHF. The part of the CDR3 DNA that was read is TGTGCCACCGGAATAGGGCCGGGGAGCAATCAGCCC.

The table lists this clone with many counts. Incomplete CDR3 DNA: TGCAGCGTGGGGATAGGCGGGAGGACTCTTACG. Protein product: CSVGIGGRTLT. The complete CDR3 protein is CSVGIGGRTLTQYF. The chain combines TRBV29-1 with TRBJ2-3; the match to TRBD2 covers 8 bases. The read ends 3 residues shy of where the CDR3 ends; the end is completed using the germline J gene. CDR1 is SQVTM, CDR2 ANQGSEA, per germline. The CDR3 covers 14 residues. V was clipped by 6 bases and J by 8 bases; unmatched bases: 13.

Remarks on this clone: The CDR3 end falls 3 residues outside the read, so it is completed with the germline J gene. This sequence joins TRBV6-1 and TRBJ2-1; no clear D gene. V was shortened by 3 bases and J by 8 bases, with 17 bases between the two germline ends. Looked up from germline, CDR1 is MNHNS and CDR2 is SASEGT. The CDR3 sequence is 15 residues long. The CDR3 reads CASSDPYRAEHEQFF. The covered CDR3 bases are TGTGCCAGCAGTGACCCTTACCGCGCGGAACATGAG.

This clone was counted at least ten times. Read data end 3 residues before the CDR3 end; the end is taken from the germline J gene. The chain links TRBV7-6 to TRBJ2-7; 8 positions match TRBD1. Germline CDR1 reads SGHVS; CDR2 reads FNYEAQ. V gave up 6 bases and J gave up 5 bases; unmatched junction bases: 6. CDR3 length: 13 amino acids. The sequenced CDR3 bases are TGTGCCAGCAGTCCAGGGGGCAGGAACGAG. Protein: CASSPGGRNE. The whole CDR3 region reads CASSPGGRNEQYF.

Many counts were recorded for this clone. The read terminates 3 residues ahead of where the CDR3 ends, so the germline J gene completes it. The chain has TRBV7-9 and TRBJ1-2; 8 bases match TRBD1. The CDR3 length is 14 residues. In germline, CDR1 is SEHNR, CDR2 FQNEAQ (reference sequence). The CDR3 region is CASSPSGGGLGYTF. The sequenced CDR3 bases are TGTGCCAGCAGCCCTTCAGGGGGCGGGTTGGGC.

This clone was counted at least ten times. Read data end 3 residues before the CDR3 end; the end is taken from the germline J gene. The V and J genes are TRBV19 and TRBJ1-2; no reliable D call. The V end lost 2 bases, the J end lost 1 base, and 5 bases lay between the germline ends. CDR3 length: 13 residues. Per the germline V gene, CDR1 is LNHDA and CDR2 is SQIVND (reference sequence). The CDR3 sequence is CASSISGNYGYTF. The CDR3 DNA, read in part, is TGTGCCAGTAGTATAAGCGGTAACTATGGC.

This clone was counted at least ten times. Read data end 3 residues before the CDR3 end; the end is taken from the germline J gene. V and J are TRBV29-1 and TRBJ2-1; D unresolved. Germline V CDR1 and CDR2: SQVTM, ANQGSEA. The V and J ends lost 2 bases and 7 bases respectively, with 6 bases between them. CDR3 length: 11 amino acids. CDR3 region: CSVERLNEQFF. CDR3 DNA (partial): TGCAGCGTTGAAAGGCTGAATGAG.

This clone was detected ten times or more. The read is 3 residues too short to cover the CDR3 end, so that end is filled in from the germline J gene. The V gene is TRBV19, the J gene TRBJ1-6; D gene uncertain. In germline, CDR1 is LNHDA, CDR2 SQIVND (reference sequence). The CDR3 loop spans 14 amino acids. Between the trimmed V and J ends, which lost 1 base and 7 bases, there was a span of 8 bases. The chain's CDR3 is CASSIGTLNSPLHF. The CDR3 DNA, read in part, is TGTGCCAGTAGTATAGGGACTCTCAATTCACCC.

This clone has a count of ten or more. The CDR3 reads CSASMWGEATNEKLFF. CDR3 DNA, as far as it was read: TGCAGTGCTAGTATGTGGGGGGAGGCAACTAATGAAAAA. The V call is TRBV20-1, the J call TRBJ1-4; D may be TRBD1 (5 bases). The CDR3 goes on 3 residues after the read ends, and that part is filled in from the germline J gene. Trimming cost V 3 bases and J 0 bases, with 14 bases left between them. CDR1 is DFQATT, CDR2 SNEGSKA, per germline (reference sequence). The CDR3 length is 16 residues.

Ten or more counts support this clone. The CDR3 DNA, read in part, is TGCAGCGTTGGGCAGGGCCCAGAGACC. Protein product: CSVGQGPET. The full-length CDR3 reads as CSVGQGPETQYF. V gene TRBV29-1 combines with J gene TRBJ2-5, with D possibly TRBD1 on 5 matching bases. Read data end 3 residues before the CDR3 end; the end is taken from the germline J gene. The V end lost 4 bases, the J end lost 4 bases, and 10 bases lay between the germline ends. The CDR3 has 12 amino acids. Germline V gene data show CDR1 as SQVTM and CDR2 as ANQGSEA. Using reference TRBV29-1 and TRBJ2-5 for the parts outside the CDR3, the full variable domain is SAVISQKPSRDICQRGTSLTIQCQVDSQVTMMFWYRQQPGQSLTLIATANQGSEATYESGFVIDKFPISRPNLTFSTLTVSNMSPEDSSIYLCSVGQGPETQYFGPGTRLLVL.

Many counts were recorded for this clone. Sequencing ends 3 residues short of the CDR3 end; the germline J gene provides the rest. The sample holds other DNA sequences that translate to the same CDR3. The chain joins TRBV12-3 or TRBV12-4 to TRBJ2-5; 10 bases fit TRBD2. The CDR3 is made up of 14 amino acids. Losses at the gene ends were 6 bases for V and 2 bases for J; bases not matched to a gene: 3. CDR3 DNA (partial): TGTGCCAGCAGAATACTAGCGGGGCAAGAGACC. It codes for CASRILAGQET. The full-length CDR3 reads as CASRILAGQETQYF.

This clone was seen at least ten times. The CDR3 goes on 3 residues after the read ends, and that part is filled in from the germline J gene. The V gene is TRBV20-1, the J gene TRBJ1-1; 8 bases match TRBD1. The junction had 16 bases not matched to a gene; V was cut back by 0 bases and J by 7 bases. Per the germline V gene, CDR1 is DFQATT and CDR2 is SNEGSKA (reference sequence). CDR3 length: 17 amino acids. Partial CDR3 DNA: TGCAGTGCTAGAGAACCGGGACAGGCGGTTTTGGGGAGTGAA. Translated: CSAREPGQAVLGSE. The CDR3 reads in full as CSAREPGQAVLGSEAFF.

This clone has a count of ten or more. The CDR3 end falls 3 residues outside the read, so it is completed with the germline J gene. The chain is built from TRBV29-1 and TRBJ2-7; D is unclear. CDR1 and CDR2 (germline): SQVTM, ANQGSEA. The CDR3 contains 13 residues. Deletions cut 3 bases from V and 0 bases from J, with 9 bases between. The sequenced part of the CDR3 DNA is TGCAGCGTTGAGGGCAGGAACTCCTACGAG. It yields the protein CSVEGRNSYE. The CDR3 as a whole reads CSVEGRNSYEQYF.